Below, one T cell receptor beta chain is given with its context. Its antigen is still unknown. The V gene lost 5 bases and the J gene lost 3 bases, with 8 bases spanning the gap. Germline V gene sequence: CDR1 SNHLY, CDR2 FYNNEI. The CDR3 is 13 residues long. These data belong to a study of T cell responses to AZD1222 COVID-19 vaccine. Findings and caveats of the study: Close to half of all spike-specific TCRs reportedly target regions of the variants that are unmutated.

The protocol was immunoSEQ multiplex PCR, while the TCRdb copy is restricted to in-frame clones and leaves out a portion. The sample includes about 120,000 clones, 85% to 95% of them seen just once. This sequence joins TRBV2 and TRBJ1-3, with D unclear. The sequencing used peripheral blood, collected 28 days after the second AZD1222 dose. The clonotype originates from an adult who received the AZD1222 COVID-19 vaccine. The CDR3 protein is CASSSGLGNTIYF. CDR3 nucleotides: TGTGCCAGCAGTTCCGGCCTTGGAAACACCATATATTTT.